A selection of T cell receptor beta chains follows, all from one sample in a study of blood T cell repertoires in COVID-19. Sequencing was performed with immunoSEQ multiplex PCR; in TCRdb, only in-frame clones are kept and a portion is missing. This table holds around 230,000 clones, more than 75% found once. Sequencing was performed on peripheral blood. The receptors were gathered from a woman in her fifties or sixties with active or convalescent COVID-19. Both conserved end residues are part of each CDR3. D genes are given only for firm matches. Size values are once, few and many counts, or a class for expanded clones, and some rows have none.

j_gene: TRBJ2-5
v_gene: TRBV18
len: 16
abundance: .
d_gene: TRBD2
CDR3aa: CASSPGTSDYQETQYF
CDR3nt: TGTGCCAGCTCACCTGGGACTAGCGATTACCAAGAGACCCAGTACTTC

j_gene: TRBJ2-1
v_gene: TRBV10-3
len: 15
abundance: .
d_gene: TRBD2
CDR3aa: CAIGGDPATHNEQFF
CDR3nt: TGTGCCATCGGGGGGGACCCCGCGACTCACAATGAGCAGTTCTTC

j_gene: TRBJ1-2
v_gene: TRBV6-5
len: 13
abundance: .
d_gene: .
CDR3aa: CATTISGGYGYTF
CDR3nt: TGTGCCACCACCATTTCCGGCGGCTATGGCTACACCTTC

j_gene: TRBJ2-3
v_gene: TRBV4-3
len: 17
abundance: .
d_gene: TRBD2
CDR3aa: CASSQDTSGEVTDTQYF
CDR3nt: TGCGCCAGCAGCCAAGATACTAGCGGGGAAGTGACAGATACGCAGTATTTT

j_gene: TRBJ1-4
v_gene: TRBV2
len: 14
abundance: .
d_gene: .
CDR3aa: CASSVDRVSEKLFF
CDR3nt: TGTGCCAGCAGTGTAGACAGAGTTAGCGAAAAACTGTTTTTT

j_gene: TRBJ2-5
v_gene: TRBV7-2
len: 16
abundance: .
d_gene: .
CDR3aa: CASSLLPGVGTETQYF
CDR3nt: TGTGCCAGCAGCTTACTCCCAGGGGTAGGGACGGAGACCCAGTACTTC

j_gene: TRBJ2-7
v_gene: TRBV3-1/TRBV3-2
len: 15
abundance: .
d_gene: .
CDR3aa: CASSQGIGGGYEQYF
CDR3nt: TGTGCCAGCAGCCAGGGGATCGGGGGAGGCTACGAGCAGTACTTC

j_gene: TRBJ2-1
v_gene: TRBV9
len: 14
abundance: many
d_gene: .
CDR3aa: CASSEGRSYNEQFF
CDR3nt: TGTGCCAGCAGCGAGGGGCGATCCTACAATGAGCAGTTCTTC

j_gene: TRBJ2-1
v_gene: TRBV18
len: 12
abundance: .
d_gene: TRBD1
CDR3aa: CASSPRDREQFF
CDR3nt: TGTGCCAGCTCACCAAGGGACAGGGAGCAGTTCTTC

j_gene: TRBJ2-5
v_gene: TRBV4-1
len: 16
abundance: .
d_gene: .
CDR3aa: CASSQDEPGRGKTQYF
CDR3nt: TGCGCCAGCAGCCAAGATGAGCCGGGGCGGGGAAAGACCCAGTACTTC

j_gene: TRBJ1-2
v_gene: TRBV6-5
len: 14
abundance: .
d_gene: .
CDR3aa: CASSSLGGIYGYTF
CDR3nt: TGTGCCAGCAGTTCCCTCGGGGGTATCTATGGCTACACCTTC

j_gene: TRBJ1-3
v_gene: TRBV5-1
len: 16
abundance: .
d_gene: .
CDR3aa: CASSLGTGLGGNTIYF
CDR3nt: TGCGCCAGCAGCTTGGGAACGGGTTTAGGTGGAAACACCATATATTTT

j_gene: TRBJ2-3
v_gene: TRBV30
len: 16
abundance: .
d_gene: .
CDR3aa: CAWSGRAPKRADTQYF
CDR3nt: TGTGCCTGGAGCGGCCGGGCCCCCAAGAGGGCAGATACGCAGTATTTT

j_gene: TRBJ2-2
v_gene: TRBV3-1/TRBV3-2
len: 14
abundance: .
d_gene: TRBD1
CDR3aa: CASQRGGAAGELFF
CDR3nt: TGTGCCAGCCAAAGAGGGGGCGCAGCCGGGGAGCTGTTTTTT

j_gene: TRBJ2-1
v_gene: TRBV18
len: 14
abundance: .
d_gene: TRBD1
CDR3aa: CASSQGQGENEQFF
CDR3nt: TGTGCCAGCTCACAGGGACAGGGTGAAAATGAGCAGTTCTTC

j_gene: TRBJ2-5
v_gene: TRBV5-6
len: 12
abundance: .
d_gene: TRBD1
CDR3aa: CASGTGWETQYF
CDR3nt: TGTGCCTCCGGGACAGGGTGGGAGACCCAGTACTTC

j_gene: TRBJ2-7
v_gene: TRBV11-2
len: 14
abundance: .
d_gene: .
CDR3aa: CASSLDGSSYEQYF
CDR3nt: TGTGCCAGCAGCTTAGATGGCAGCTCCTACGAGCAGTACTTC

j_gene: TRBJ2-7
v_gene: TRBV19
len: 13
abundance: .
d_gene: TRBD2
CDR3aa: CASSRGGSYEQYF
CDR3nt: TGTGCCAGTAGTCGGGGGGGAAGCTACGAGCAGTACTTC

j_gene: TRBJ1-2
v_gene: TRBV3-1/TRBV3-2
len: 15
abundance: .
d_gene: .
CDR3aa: CASSPFRNLNYGYTF
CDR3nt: TGTGCCAGCAGCCCCTTCAGGAACCTAAACTATGGCTACACCTTC

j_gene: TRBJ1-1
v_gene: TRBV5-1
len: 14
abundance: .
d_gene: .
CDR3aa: CASSLGDRHTEAFF
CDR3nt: TGCGCCAGCAGCTTGGGTGACAGACACACTGAAGCTTTCTTT

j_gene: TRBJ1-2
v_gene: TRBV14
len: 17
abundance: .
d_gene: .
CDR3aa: CASSQDHPEQGPYGYTF
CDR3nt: TGTGCCAGCAGCCAAGATCATCCCGAGCAGGGGCCCTATGGCTACACCTTC

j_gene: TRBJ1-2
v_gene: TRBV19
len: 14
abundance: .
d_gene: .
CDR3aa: CASSIVAGYYGYTF
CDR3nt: TGTGCCAGTAGTATAGTAGCAGGGTACTATGGCTACACCTTC

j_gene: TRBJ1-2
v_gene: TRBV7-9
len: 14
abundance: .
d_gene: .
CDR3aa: CASSLAQGFGGYTF
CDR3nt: TGTGCCAGCAGCTTAGCTCAGGGCTTTGGAGGCTACACCTTC

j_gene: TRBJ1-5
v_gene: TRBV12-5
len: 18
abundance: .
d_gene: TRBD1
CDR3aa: CASGQRGTDSYSNQPQHF
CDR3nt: TGTGCTAGTGGTCAAAGGGGGACAGATTCCTATAGCAATCAGCCCCAGCATTTT

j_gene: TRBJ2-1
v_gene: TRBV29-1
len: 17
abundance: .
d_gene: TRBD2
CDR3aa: CSVVIAGGISSYNEQFF
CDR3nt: TGCAGCGTTGTAATCGCGGGGGGCATTAGCTCCTACAATGAGCAGTTCTTC

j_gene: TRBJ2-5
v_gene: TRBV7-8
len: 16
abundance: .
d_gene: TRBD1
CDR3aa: CASSLGDRGFQETQYF
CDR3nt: TGTGCCAGCAGCTTAGGGGACAGGGGCTTCCAAGAGACCCAGTACTTC

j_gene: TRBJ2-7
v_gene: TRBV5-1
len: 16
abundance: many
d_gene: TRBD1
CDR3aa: CASRPGTGGESYEQYF
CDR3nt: TGCGCCAGCAGGCCCGGGACAGGGGGAGAGTCCTACGAGCAGTACTTC

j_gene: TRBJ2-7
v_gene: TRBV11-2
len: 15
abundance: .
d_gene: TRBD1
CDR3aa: CASSLAGQGAYEQYF
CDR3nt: TGTGCCAGCAGCTTAGCTGGACAGGGAGCCTACGAGCAGTACTTC

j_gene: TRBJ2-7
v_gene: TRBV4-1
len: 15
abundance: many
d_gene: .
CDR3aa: CASSQVEGERYEQYF
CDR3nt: TGCGCCAGCAGCCAAGTTGAGGGGGAGCGGTACGAGCAGTACTTC

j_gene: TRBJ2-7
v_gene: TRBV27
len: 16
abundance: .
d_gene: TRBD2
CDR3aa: CASSLSVSGGTYEQYF
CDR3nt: TGTGCCAGCAGTTTATCGGTTAGCGGGGGGACCTACGAGCAGTACTTC

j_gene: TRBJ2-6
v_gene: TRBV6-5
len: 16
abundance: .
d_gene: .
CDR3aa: CASSYSGGAGANVLTF
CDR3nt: TGTGCCAGCAGTTACTCGGGAGGCGCCGGGGCCAACGTCCTGACTTTC

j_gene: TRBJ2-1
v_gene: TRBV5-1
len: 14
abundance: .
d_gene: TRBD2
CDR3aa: CASSSGTRNNEQFF
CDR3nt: TGCGCCAGCAGCTCTGGGACTAGAAACAATGAGCAGTTCTTC

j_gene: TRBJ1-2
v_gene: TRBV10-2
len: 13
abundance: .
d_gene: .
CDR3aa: CASSPGPNYGYTF
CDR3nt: TGCGCCAGCAGTCCAGGGCCGAACTATGGCTACACCTTC

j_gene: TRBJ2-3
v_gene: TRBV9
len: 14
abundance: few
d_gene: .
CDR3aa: CASSSGGPGDTQYF
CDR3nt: TGTGCCAGCAGCTCCGGGGGTCCCGGGGATACGCAGTATTTT

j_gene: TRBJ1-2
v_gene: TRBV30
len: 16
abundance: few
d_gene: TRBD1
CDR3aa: CAWRPPGQGSNYGYTF
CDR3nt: TGTGCCTGGAGACCTCCGGGACAGGGTTCTAACTATGGCTACACCTTC

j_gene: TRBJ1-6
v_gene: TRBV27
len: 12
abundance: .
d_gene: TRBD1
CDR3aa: CATRQGDSPLHF
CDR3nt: TGTGCCACTAGACAGGGGGATTCACCCCTCCACTTT

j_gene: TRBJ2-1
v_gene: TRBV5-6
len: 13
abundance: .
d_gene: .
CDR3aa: CASSLVLANEQFF
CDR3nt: TGTGCCAGCAGCTTGGTCCTAGCGAATGAGCAGTTCTTC

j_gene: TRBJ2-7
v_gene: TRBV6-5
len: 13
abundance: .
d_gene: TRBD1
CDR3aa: CASGKDRGHEQYF
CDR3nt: TGTGCCAGCGGAAAAGACAGGGGCCACGAGCAGTACTTC

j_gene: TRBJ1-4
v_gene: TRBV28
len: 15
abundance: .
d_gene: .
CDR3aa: CASSLAGTYNEKLFF
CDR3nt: TGTGCCAGCAGTTTAGCAGGGACTTATAATGAAAAACTGTTTTTT

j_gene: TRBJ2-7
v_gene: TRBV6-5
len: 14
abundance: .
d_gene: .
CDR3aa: CASREGVGSYEQYF
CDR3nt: TGTGCCAGCCGAGAGGGGGTAGGCTCCTACGAGCAGTACTTC

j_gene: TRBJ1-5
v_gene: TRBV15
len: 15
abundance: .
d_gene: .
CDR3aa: CATSRATRSNQPQHF
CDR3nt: TGTGCCACCAGCAGAGCCACACGTAGCAATCAGCCCCAGCATTTT

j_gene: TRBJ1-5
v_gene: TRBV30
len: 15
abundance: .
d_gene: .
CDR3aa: CAWSLRGYSNQPQHF
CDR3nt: TGTGCCTGGAGCCTCCGGGGTTATAGCAATCAGCCCCAGCATTTT

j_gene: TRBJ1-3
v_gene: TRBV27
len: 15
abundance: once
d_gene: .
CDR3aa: CASSLSGGIGNTIYF
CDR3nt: TGTGCCAGCAGTTTATCGGGCGGGATCGGAAACACCATATATTTT

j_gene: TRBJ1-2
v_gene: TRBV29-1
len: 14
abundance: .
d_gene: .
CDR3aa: CSVVPQGLGYGYTF
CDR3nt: TGCAGCGTTGTTCCGCAGGGTTTGGGCTATGGCTACACCTTC

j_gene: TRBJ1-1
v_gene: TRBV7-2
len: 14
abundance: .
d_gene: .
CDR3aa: CASSLFAGPTEAFF
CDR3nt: TGTGCCAGCAGCTTATTCGCAGGCCCCACTGAAGCTTTCTTT

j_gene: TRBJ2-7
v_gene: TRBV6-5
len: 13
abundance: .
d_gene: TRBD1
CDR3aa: CASKDRATLWQYF
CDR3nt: TGTGCCAGCAAGGACAGGGCCACCCTTTGGCAGTACTTC

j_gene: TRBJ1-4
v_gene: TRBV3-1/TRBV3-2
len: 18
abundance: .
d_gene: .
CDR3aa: CASSQDGKGGATNEKLFF
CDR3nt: TGTGCCAGCAGCCAAGATGGTAAAGGGGGTGCAACTAATGAAAAACTGTTTTTT

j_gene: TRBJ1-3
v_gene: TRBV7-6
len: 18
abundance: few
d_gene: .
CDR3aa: CASSLKYKGWGSLDTIYF
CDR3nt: TGTGCCAGCAGCTTAAAGTATAAGGGATGGGGCTCGTTGGACACCATATATTTT